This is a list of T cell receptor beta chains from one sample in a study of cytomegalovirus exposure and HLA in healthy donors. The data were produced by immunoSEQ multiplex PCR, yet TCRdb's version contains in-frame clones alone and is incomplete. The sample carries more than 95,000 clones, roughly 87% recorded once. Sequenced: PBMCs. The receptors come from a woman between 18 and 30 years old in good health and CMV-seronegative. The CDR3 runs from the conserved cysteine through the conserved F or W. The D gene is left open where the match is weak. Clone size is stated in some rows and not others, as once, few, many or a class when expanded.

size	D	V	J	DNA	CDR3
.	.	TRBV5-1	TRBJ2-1	TGCGCCAGCAGTTCGGAGGCTCATGAGCAGTTCTTC	CASSSEAHEQFF
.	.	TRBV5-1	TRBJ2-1	TGCGCCAGCAGCTTGGCCAAAGGGGTGAGCTCCTACAATGAGCAGTTCTTC	CASSLAKGVSSYNEQFF
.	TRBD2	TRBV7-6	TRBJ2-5	TGTGCCAGCAGCCTTAGCGGGGCCCAAGAGACCCAGTACTTC	CASSLSGAQETQYF
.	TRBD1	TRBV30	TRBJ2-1	TGTGCCTGGTGGGACAGCCGAACCTACAATGAGCAGTTCTTC	CAWWDSRTYNEQFF
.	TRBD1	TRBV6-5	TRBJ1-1	TGTGCCAGCAGCTGGACAGGGGGAGACACTGAAGCTTTCTTT	CASSWTGGDTEAFF
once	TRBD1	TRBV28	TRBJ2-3	TGTGCCAGCAGTTTAGAGGGGGCCGTAACAGATACGCAGTATTTT	CASSLEGAVTDTQYF
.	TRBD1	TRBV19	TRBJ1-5	TGTGCCAGTAAGTGGGGACAGGGTGTAAGACAGCCCCAGCATTTT	CASKWGQGVRQPQHF
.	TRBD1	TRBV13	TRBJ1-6	TGTGCCAGCAGCTTCCGGGACAGGGCCTATAATTCACCCCTCCACTTT	CASSFRDRAYNSPLHF
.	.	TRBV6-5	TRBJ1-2	TGTGCCAGCAGTTATTTGGGCCCTGGAGGTGGGGGCTACACCTTC	CASSYLGPGGGGYTF
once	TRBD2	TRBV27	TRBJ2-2	TGTGCCAGCAGTTTACTAGCGGGAGGTACCGGGGAGCTGTTTTTT	CASSLLAGGTGELFF
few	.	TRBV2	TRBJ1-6	TGTGCCAGCAGTGAAGCGCTGGGCGTAAATTCACCCCTCCACTTT	CASSEALGVNSPLHF
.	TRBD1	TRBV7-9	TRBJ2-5	TGTGCCAGCAGCGAGACCCGGGACAGGGAGACCCAGTACTTC	CASSETRDRETQYF
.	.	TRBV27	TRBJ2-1	TGTGCCAGCAGTTTATCGATATCCATCAGGTTTAAGCACAATGAGCAGTTCTTC	CASSLSISIRFKHNEQFF
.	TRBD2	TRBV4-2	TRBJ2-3	TGTGCCAGCAGCCAAGGCCTAGCGGGGGGGGCAGATACGCAGTATTTT	CASSQGLAGGADTQYF
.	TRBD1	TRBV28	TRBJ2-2	TGTGCCAGCAGCCAACGACAGGGGGTCGTCGGGGAGCTGTTTTTT	CASSQRQGVVGELFF
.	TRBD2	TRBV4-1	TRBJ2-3	TGCGCCAGCAGCCAAGACCTTACTAGCGGGGGGGGCACAGATACGCAGTATTTT	CASSQDLTSGGGTDTQYF
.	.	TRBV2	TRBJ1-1	TGTGCCACCCAACAGGTGGAGAACACTGAAGCTTTCTTT	CATQQVENTEAFF
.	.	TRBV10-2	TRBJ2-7	TGCGCCACCAAACGGGAGATGCACGAGCAGTACTTC	CATKREMHEQYF
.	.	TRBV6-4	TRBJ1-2	TGTGCCAGCAGTGAACAGGGCGCGATCTATGGCTACACCTTC	CASSEQGAIYGYTF
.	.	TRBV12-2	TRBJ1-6	TGTGCAAGTCGCTTAGGGACTTATAATTCACCCCTCCACTTT	CASRLGTYNSPLHF
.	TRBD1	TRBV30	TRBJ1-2	TGTGCCTGGAGTGCGACAGGGTTTTCTGGCTACACCTTC	CAWSATGFSGYTF
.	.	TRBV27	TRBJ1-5	TGTGCCAGCAGTTACGGGGTTGGCAATCAGCCCCAGCATTTT	CASSYGVGNQPQHF
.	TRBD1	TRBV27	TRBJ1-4	TGTGCCAGCAGCGACGACAGGGGGGAAAAACTGTTTTTT	CASSDDRGEKLFF
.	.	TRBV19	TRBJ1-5	TGTGCCAGTAGTATTTATGGGGCTAGCAATCAGCCCCAGCATTTT	CASSIYGASNQPQHF
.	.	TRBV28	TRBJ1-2	TGTGCCAGCAGTTTCAGGGGTGGCTACACCTTC	CASSFRGGYTF
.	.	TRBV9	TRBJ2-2	TGTGCCAGCAGCGTCTCTAGTCCCACCGGGGAGCTGTTTTTT	CASSVSSPTGELFF
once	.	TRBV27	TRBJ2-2	TGTGCCAGCAGTTTAGGCGGGGCCGGGGAGCTGTTTTTT	CASSLGGAGELFF
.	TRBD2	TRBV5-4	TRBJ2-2	TGTGCCAGCAGCTCCCCGACTAGCGGGGACACCGGGGAGCTGTTTTTT	CASSSPTSGDTGELFF
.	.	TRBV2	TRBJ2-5	TGTGCCAGCAGGGGGGGATCCCTGGAGGAGACCCAGTACTTC	CASRGGSLEETQYF
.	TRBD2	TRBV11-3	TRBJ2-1	TGTGCCAGCAGCTTACTAGCGGAACCCTACAATGAGCAGTTCTTC	CASSLLAEPYNEQFF
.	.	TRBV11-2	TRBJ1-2	TGTGCCAGCAGCTTAGGACAGCTAATAAACTATGGCTACACCTTC	CASSLGQLINYGYTF